These 9 T cell receptor beta chains came from one sample sequenced in a study of T-cell memory formation after mild COVID-19. MiXCR was run by TCRdb on the 5' RACE reads, yielding one entry per CDR3 protein. Of 250,000 to 300,000 distinct CDR3 sequences listed, 15% to 20% are singletons. Sequencing input: PBMCs or a T cell subset sorted from them (not recorded which). All receptors come from a man aged 18 to 29 who had mild COVID-19 (a few samples of this study predate the infection). Cell type and time point are not known.

This clonotype was counted ten times or more. V gene TRBV5-1 combines with J gene TRBJ2-3; D perhaps matches TRBD1 (6 bases). Germline V lookup: CDR1 SGHRS, CDR2 YFSETQ. V lost 0 bases to trimming and J lost 4 bases, with 12 bases between them. CDR3 length: 15 amino acids. CDR3 DNA: TGCGCCAGCAGCTTGGAGGGACAACACGCAGATACGCAGTATTTT. Translated: CASSLEGQHADTQYF.

This clonotype was counted at least ten times. The CDR3 here is CASSAAGTGAADTQYF. The CDR3 DNA reads TGCGCCAGCAGCGCCGCCGGGACAGGGGCGGCAGATACGCAGTATTTT. The gene calls are TRBV5-1 and TRBJ2-3; 10 positions match TRBD1. Germline CDR1 is SGHRS and CDR2 is YFSETQ. This CDR3 spans 16 amino acids. Losses at the gene ends were 4 bases for V and 4 bases for J; bases not matched to a gene: 9.

This clonotype showed up just a few times. The V and J genes are TRBV5-1 and TRBJ2-3; D possibly corresponds to TRBD2 (5 bases). V was trimmed by 4 bases and J by 5 bases, leaving 11 bases between them. CDR1 and CDR2 (germline): SGHRS, YFSETQ. This CDR3 is built from 13 residues. As DNA, the CDR3 is TGCGCCAGCAGCCAAGCGGATAAAGATACGCAGTATTTT. Its protein is CASSQADKDTQYF.

J is TRBJ1-2 and V is TRBV20-1, with TRBD1 identical over 10 bases. Germline loops: CDR1 DFQATT, CDR2 SNEGSKA (reference sequence). This CDR3 has 13 amino acids. Trimming removed 1 base from V and 4 bases from J; junction bases left unmatched: 0. In nucleotides, the CDR3 is TGCAGTGCTAGAGGGGACAGGGGCTATGGCTACACCTTC. Protein: CSARGDRGYGYTF.

The rearrangement joins TRBV19 to TRBJ1-5; maybe TRBD1 (5 bases). The germline V gene encodes CDR1 LNHDA and CDR2 SQIVND (reference sequence). The CDR3 runs to 13 residues. V was shortened by 4 bases and J by 3 bases, with 7 bases between the two germline ends. Here the CDR3 DNA reads TGTGCCAGTAGTAACGGGGCCAATCAGCCCCAGCATTTT. This encodes CASSNGANQPQHF.

A few counts support this clonotype. This chain links TRBV20-1 with TRBJ2-1, with 11 bases lining up with TRBD2. From germline, CDR1 is DFQATT and CDR2 SNEGSKA (reference sequence). V was pared by 4 bases and J by 4 bases, with 0 bases of the junction left unmatched. CDR3 length: 13 amino acids. The CDR3 here is CSATSGGYNEQFF. CDR3 in DNA: TGCAGTGCTACTAGCGGGGGGTACAATGAGCAGTTCTTC.

The chain recombines TRBV15 with TRBJ1-2, with D maybe TRBD1 (6 bases). V lost 2 bases, J lost 6 bases, and 13 bases lay in between. The CDR3 runs 14 residues. CDR1 is LNHNV, CDR2 YYDKDF, per germline (reference sequence). CDR3 sequence reads: CATSRIRDTNGYTF. For the CDR3, the DNA is TGTGCCACCAGCAGAATCCGGGACACCAATGGCTACACCTTC.

This clonotype was counted only a few times. The chain uses TRBV7-6 and TRBJ1-1, with D maybe TRBD1 (5 bases). This CDR3 is built from 15 residues. Per the germline V gene, CDR1 is SGHVS and CDR2 is FNYEAQ. The ends were cut back, 2 bases at V and 5 bases at J, with 15 bases in the middle. The CDR3 bases are TGTGCCAGCAGCTTATTGCCAGGGACGGGGACTGAAGCTTTCTTT. This translates into CASSLLPGTGTEAFF.

This clonotype was seen many times. The chain couples TRBV5-1 to TRBJ1-1; D gene ambiguous. Per the germline V gene, CDR1 is SGHRS and CDR2 is YFSETQ. The V end was cut by 5 bases, the J end by 5 bases, with 10 bases between. CDR3 size: 12 residues. CDR3 region: CASSSGMTEAFF. The CDR3 nucleotides read TGCGCCAGCAGTTCTGGGATGACTGAAGCTTTCTTT.